The 28 T cell receptor beta chains in this list originate from one sample, sequenced in a study of Graves' ophthalmopathy and Graves' hyperthyroidism. Scientists amplified the TCR beta CDR3 regions from RNA transcripts. HTBI primers were used in a first-round RT-PCR, which preceded a second-round multiplex PCR. One entry per CDR3 protein results from TCRdb running MiXCR on the multiplex PCR reads. Here the sample spans about 160,000 distinct CDR3 sequences, 35% to 50% being singletons. Sequencing input: peripheral blood. These receptors were collected from a young man with Graves' ophthalmopathy.

The chain employs TRBV12-3 or TRBV12-4 and TRBJ2-7; possible D gene TRBD2, 6 bases. V was cut by 4 bases and J by 2 bases, with 18 bases left in between. The CDR3 loop spans 16 amino acids. CDR3 amino acids: CASSSRDRGYPYEQYF. DNA for the CDR3: TGTGCCAGCAGTTCGCGGGACCGAGGGTATCCCTACGAGCAGTACTTC.

This rearrangement joins TRBV6-1 to TRBJ1-5; the D is unclear. The germline gives CDR1 MNHNS, CDR2 SASEGT. CDR3 size: 17 residues. Trimming took 2 bases from V and 1 from J, leaving 15 bases between them. CDR3 DNA: TGTGCCAGCAGTGAAACTCGACGGCTTTTCAGCAATCAGCCCCAGCATTTT. It encodes CASSETRRLFSNQPQHF.

The V gene is TRBV18, the J gene TRBJ2-7; D possibly matches TRBD1 or TRBD2 (5 bases each). The germline V and J ends were trimmed by 5 bases and 3 bases, with 14 bases remaining between them. Germline-derived CDR1 and CDR2 are KGHSH and LQKENI. The CDR3 contains 14 residues. In DNA form, the CDR3 reads TGTGCCAGCTCAGCAGGGACGGTGGACTACGAGCAGTACTTC. Translated, it gives CASSAGTVDYEQYF.

This chain uses TRBV6-2 or TRBV6-3 with TRBJ2-7; TRBD2 agrees at 12 bases. CDR3 size: 16 residues. Trimming cost V 6 bases and J 0 bases; bases outside gene matches: 6. The V gene's germline CDR1 is MNHEY and CDR2 SVGEGT. The CDR3 reads CASSWTSGESSYEQYF. The CDR3 nucleotides read TGTGCCAGCAGCTGGACTAGCGGGGAGAGCTCCTACGAGCAGTACTTC.

In its sample, this clonotype was seen many times. CDR3 in amino acids: CASKPSFWRREGLGQETQYF. CDR3 nucleotide sequence: TGTGCCAGCAAACCCTCCTTCTGGCGGCGGGAGGGCCTGGGGCAAGAGACCCAGTACTTC. This sequence joins TRBV6-6 and TRBJ2-5; TRBD2 matches at 9 bases. V shed 7 bases and J 2 bases; nucleotides not matched to a gene: 23. CDR3 length: 20 amino acids. Germline V CDR1 and CDR2: MNHNY, SVGAGI (reference sequence).

This clonotype was seen many times. The chain is built from TRBV9 and TRBJ1-1, with D tentatively TRBD1 (6 bases). Deletions cut 3 bases from V and 0 bases from J, with 12 bases between. The germline V gene has CDR1 SGDLS and CDR2 YYNGEE. The CDR3 loop spans 15 amino acids. CDR3 sequence (DNA): TGTGCCAGCAGCGGTCAGGACAGCATGAACACTGAAGCTTTCTTT. Amino acid sequence: CASSGQDSMNTEAFF.

There are many counts of this clonotype. The chain uses TRBV6-5 and TRBJ2-3; the D is unclear. The CDR3 sequence is 12 residues long. Germline V gene lookup returns CDR1 MNHEY and CDR2 SVGAGI. The V gene lost 5 bases and the J gene lost 5 bases, with 8 bases spanning the gap. This CDR3 is CASSPELDTQYF. CDR3 DNA: TGTGCCAGCAGTCCAGAGTTAGATACGCAGTATTTT.

This clonotype appeared many times. This sequence joins TRBV24-1 and TRBJ2-5, with 9 bases lining up with TRBD2. CDR1 and CDR2 (germline): KGHDR, SFDVKD. The CDR3 extends over 17 amino acids. Unmatched junction bases numbered 13, after V lost 0 bases and J lost 9 bases. The CDR3 region is CATSDLPAGGSNSAQYF. The DNA for the CDR3 is TGTGCCACCAGTGATTTGCCAGCGGGAGGCTCCAATTCGGCCCAGTACTTC.

The chain couples TRBV6-1 to TRBJ2-5, with TRBD2 matching 11 bases. Losses at the gene ends were 6 bases for V and 2 bases for J; bases not matched to a gene: 11. The length of the CDR3 is 17 residues. Germline CDR1 MNHNS, CDR2 SASEGT. CDR3: CASSETSGTSGQETQYF. The DNA of the CDR3 is TGTGCCAGCAGCGAGACCTCCGGGACTAGCGGTCAAGAGACCCAGTACTTC.

The chain has TRBV7-8 and TRBJ2-2; no clear D. The germline CDR1 and CDR2 sequences are SGHVS and FQNEAQ. The CDR3 is 15 amino acids. The V gene lost 0 bases and the J gene lost 0 bases, with 5 bases spanning the gap. CDR3 DNA: TGTGCCAGCAGCTTAGCACGAACGAACACCGGGGAGCTGTTTTTT. Translated: CASSLARTNTGELFF.

The chain uses TRBV19 and TRBJ2-5; no clear D. Per germline, CDR1 LNHDA and CDR2 SQIVND (reference sequence). V was trimmed by 3 bases and J by 2 bases, leaving 7 bases between them. This CDR3 spans 13 amino acids. The CDR3 coding sequence is TGTGCCAGTAGTATGGGCAGACAAGAGACCCAGTACTTC. This translates into CASSMGRQETQYF.

This clonotype was counted ten times or more. The rearrangement links TRBV28 to TRBJ2-7; 9 bases are shared with TRBD2. This CDR3 comprises 17 residues. The V segment lost 6 bases and the J segment 3 bases; nucleotides outside the gene matches: 15. Germline assignment: CDR1 MDHEN and CDR2 SYDVKM. The CDR3 nucleotides read TGTGCCAGCAGCTCCCCGGGTGATAGCGGGAGCGTCTACGAGCAGTACTTC. This encodes CASSSPGDSGSVYEQYF.

This clonotype was observed at least ten times. V is TRBV3-1 and J is TRBJ2-7; tentatively, D is TRBD1 (7 bases). Germline assignment: CDR1 LGHDT and CDR2 YNNKEL (reference sequence). The CDR3 loop spans 13 amino acids. V shed 2 bases and J shed 8 bases, with 13 bases lying between them. CDR3 region: CASSQSQGRQQYF. CDR3 bases: TGTGCCAGCAGCCAATCACAGGGGAGGCAGCAGTACTTC.

Many counts were recorded for this clonotype. The chain has TRBV12-3 or TRBV12-4 and TRBJ2-7; the D gene could be TRBD1 or TRBD2 (5 bases each). CDR3 length: 15 amino acids. V dropped 6 bases and J dropped 0 bases, with 15 bases sitting between them. The CDR3 here is CASSRGGAASYEQYF. CDR3 nucleotides: TGTGCCAGCAGCCGTGGGGGAGCGGCCTCCTACGAGCAGTACTTC.

In its sample, this clonotype ranks as medium-sized. J is TRBJ1-2 and V is TRBV6-1; D possibly corresponds to TRBD1 (6 bases). From germline, CDR1 is MNHNS and CDR2 SASEGT. Between the trimmed V and J ends, which lost 1 base and 4 bases, there was a span of 22 bases. The CDR3 is 18 amino acids. The DNA for the CDR3 is TGTGCCAGCAGTGAAGAGGAGGGGGTGGGCGGATCGACCTATGGCTACACCTTC. This translates into CASSEEEGVGGSTYGYTF.

This clonotype was seen repeatedly, ten times or more. CDR3 sequence (DNA): TGTGCCAGCAGTTCCCCCCCGCGCGAGCAGTACTTC. Translated: CASSSPPREQYF. The chain carries TRBV12-3 or TRBV12-4 and TRBJ2-7; D unresolved. The germline V and J ends were trimmed by 4 bases and 6 bases, with 10 bases remaining between them. This CDR3 spans 12 amino acids.

This clonotype was counted ten times or more. The V call is TRBV27, the J call TRBJ1-1; possibly TRBD1 for D (6 bases). This CDR3 is built from 14 residues. V was cut by 2 bases and J by 4 bases, with 11 bases left in between. In germline, CDR1 is MNHEY, CDR2 SMNVEV (reference sequence). In DNA form, the CDR3 reads TGTGCCAGCAGTTTACAGGGGAGGAGCACTGAAGCTTTCTTT. This gives the protein CASSLQGRSTEAFF.

Only one count was recorded for this clonotype. V gene TRBV6-1 combines with J gene TRBJ1-1, with D possibly matching TRBD1 (5 bases). The CDR3 contains 15 residues. Trimming took 6 bases from V and 1 from J, leaving 15 bases between them. Germline CDR1 reads MNHNS; CDR2 reads SASEGT. CDR3 bases: TGTGCCAGCAGGACTTTGGGGGGAGCGAACACTGAAGCTTTCTTT. It codes for CASRTLGGANTEAFF.

This clonotype was seen only a few times. This sequence joins TRBV28 and TRBJ2-5, with TRBD2 identical over 7 bases. The V segment lost 4 bases and the J segment 2 bases; nucleotides outside the gene matches: 7. From germline, CDR1 is MDHEN and CDR2 SYDVKM. There are 15 residues in the CDR3. In nucleotides, the CDR3 is TGTGCCAGCAGTTCAAGGGAGGGACTTCAAGAGACCCAGTACTTC. Residues: CASSSREGLQETQYF.

This clonotype was recorded at least ten times. The genes are TRBV7-8 and TRBJ2-5, with 15 bases matching TRBD2. From germline, CDR1 is SGHVS and CDR2 FQNEAQ. Germline trimming cut 5 bases from V and 4 bases from J; bases unmatched to any gene: 5. The CDR3 covers 16 residues. The CDR3 loop reads CASSKGLAGGLETQYF. The CDR3 nucleotides are TGTGCCAGCAGCAAAGGACTAGCGGGAGGGTTAGAGACCCAGTACTTC.

This clonotype was detected ten times or more. This chain joins TRBV6-1 and TRBJ1-6, with TRBD1 as a possible D gene (5 bases). The germline V and J ends were trimmed by 2 bases and 10 bases, with 9 bases remaining between them. The CDR3 is 13 residues long. Per the germline V gene, CDR1 is MNHNS and CDR2 is SASEGT. The CDR3 here is CASSETGNSPLHF. In DNA form, the CDR3 reads TGTGCCAGCAGTGAAACAGGCAACTCACCCCTCCACTTT.

This clonotype was seen ten or more times. The gene calls are TRBV19 and TRBJ2-7; 7 bases match TRBD1. V lost 6 bases, J lost 5 bases, and 10 bases stayed unmatched. This CDR3 comprises 14 residues. Germline-derived CDR1 and CDR2 are LNHDA and SQIVND (reference sequence). CDR3 nucleotide sequence: TGTGCCAGTAGCGAGGACAGGTTTCTCCACGAGCAGTACTTC. Translation: CASSEDRFLHEQYF.

The chain combines TRBV12-3 or TRBV12-4 with TRBJ1-5; unclear D gene. The CDR3 runs to 14 residues. The germline V and J ends were trimmed by 0 bases and 0 bases, with 3 bases remaining between them. CDR3: CASSLALSNQPQHF. CDR3 nucleotide sequence: TGTGCCAGCAGTTTAGCGCTTAGCAATCAGCCCCAGCATTTT.

The V and J genes are TRBV7-2 and TRBJ1-5; 8 bases fit TRBD1. The CDR3 is 13 residues long. Germline V lookup: CDR1 SGHTA, CDR2 FQGNSA. With 3 bases clipped from V and 6 bases from J, the junction kept 1 base outside the gene matches. The CDR3 DNA follows: TGTGCCAGCAGCTTTGACAGGGGTCAGCCCCAGCATTTT. This gives the protein CASSFDRGQPQHF.

Many counts were recorded for this clonotype. The rearrangement uses TRBV7-2 and TRBJ1-2; tentatively, D is TRBD1 (6 bases). The CDR3 runs 17 residues. Germline-derived CDR1 and CDR2 are SGHTA and FQGNSA. V was trimmed by 1 base and J by 5 bases, leaving 20 bases between them. The CDR3 protein is CASSLGLVGQTGYGYTF. The CDR3 coding sequence is TGTGCCAGCAGCTTAGGGCTGGTCGGACAGACCGGATATGGCTACACCTTC.

This clonotype was detected ten times or more. The chain links TRBV7-9 to TRBJ1-2, with a tentative D call TRBD1 (5 bases). CDR3 length: 15 amino acids. V lost 5 bases, J lost 2 bases, and 15 bases lay in between. Germline lookup yields CDR1 SEHNR and CDR2 FQNEAQ (reference sequence). This chain's CDR3 is CASSLAGGINYGYTF. In DNA, the CDR3 is TGTGCCAGCAGCCTGGCGGGGGGAATAAACTATGGCTACACCTTC.

In its sample, this clonotype was seen many times. This chain links TRBV20-1 with TRBJ2-7; D is unclear. Trimming shortened V by 0 bases and J by 3 bases, and 3 bases separated the two germline ends. The CDR3 contains 11 residues. The germline gives CDR1 DFQATT, CDR2 SNEGSKA (reference sequence). Here the CDR3 reads CSARDDYEQYF. The CDR3 DNA reads as TGCAGTGCTAGAGATGACTACGAGCAGTACTTC.

This clonotype came up once. The chain couples TRBV7-2 to TRBJ2-7, with 7 bases lining up with TRBD1. V trimming: 5 bases; J trimming: 5 bases; junction bases outside the gene matches: 9. The CDR3 is 14 residues long. Germline V gene sequence: CDR1 SGHTA, CDR2 FQGNSA. CDR3 sequence reads: CASSAIRTGDEQYF. Here the CDR3 DNA reads TGTGCCAGCAGCGCGATCAGGACAGGCGACGAGCAGTACTTC.